This is a list of T cell receptor beta chains from one sample in a study of OX40 agonist ivuxolimab in advanced cancers. TCRdb's table, derived via immunoSEQ multiplex PCR, lists solely in-frame clones and lacks some. The data contain about 64,000 clones, roughly 86% of them seen just once; the ten biggest clones take up over 2.5%. Specimen: CD4+ or CD8+ T cells sorted from blood, collected in a trial of the OX40 agonist ivuxolimab. Receptors were obtained from an adult with an advanced solid tumor such as melanoma, head and neck, liver or kidney cancer. The CDR3 runs from the conserved cysteine through the conserved F or W. Fields, in order: clone size, J gene, V gene, D gene, CDR3 protein, CDR3 DNA. A D gene is named only where the DNA matches it firmly. Only part of the rows carry a size: once, few, many, or a class if the clone is expanded.

. | TRBJ2-5 | TRBV5-4 | TRBD2 | CASSPPSGTETQYF | TGTGCCAGCAGCCCCCCAAGCGGGACGGAGACCCAGTACTTC
. | TRBJ2-7 | TRBV5-4 | TRBD2 | CASSSGLAGNEQYF | TGTGCCAGCAGCTCCGGACTAGCCGGCAACGAGCAGTACTTC
. | TRBJ1-1 | TRBV6-1 | . | CASSEFGTPNTEAFF | TGTGCTAGCAGTGAATTCGGCACCCCCAACACTGAAGCTTTCTTT
. | TRBJ1-6 | TRBV28 | TRBD1 | CASSSTGFSPLHF | TGTGCCAGCAGTTCGACAGGGTTTTCACCCCTCCACTTT
. | TRBJ1-4 | TRBV7-9 | TRBD1 | CASSKGQGRGEKLFF | TGTGCCAGCAGCAAAGGACAGGGGCGGGGTGAAAAACTGTTTTTT
. | TRBJ1-1 | TRBV10-3 | . | CATGTENTEAFF | TGTGCCACTGGGACGGAGAACACTGAAGCTTTCTTT
. | TRBJ2-7 | TRBV5-4 | . | CASSRGEQRNEQYF | TGTGCCAGCTCCCGGGGAGAACAGAGGAACGAGCAGTACTTC
. | TRBJ2-3 | TRBV6-5 | . | CASSYRGLSTDTQYF | TGTGCCAGCAGTTATAGGGGACTCAGCACAGATACGCAGTATTTT
. | TRBJ2-7 | TRBV5-4 | TRBD2 | CASSTRTSGSSYEQYF | TGTGCCAGCAGCACCCGGACTAGCGGGTCCTCCTACGAGCAGTACTTC
. | TRBJ2-7 | TRBV18 | TRBD2 | CASSPLTSGRNEQYF | TGTGCCAGCTCACCGTTGACTAGCGGGAGAAACGAGCAGTACTTC
. | TRBJ2-5 | TRBV27 | TRBD1 | CASRGQGFQETQYF | TGTGCCAGCCGCGGACAGGGCTTCCAAGAGACCCAGTACTTC
once | TRBJ2-2 | TRBV5-6 | TRBD1 | CASSDRGHTGELFF | TGTGCCAGCAGCGACAGGGGGCATACCGGGGAGCTGTTTTTT
once | TRBJ1-2 | TRBV18 | . | CASSPIDYGYTF | TGTGCCAGCTCACCGATCGACTATGGCTACACCTTC
. | TRBJ2-1 | TRBV10-3 | TRBD1 | CAISRTGSAARNEQFF | TGTGCCATCAGTAGGACAGGGTCCGCTGCCAGGAATGAGCAGTTCTTC
. | TRBJ2-7 | TRBV6-5 | TRBD1 | CASSRGQGTYEQYF | TGTGCCAGCAGTCGAGGACAGGGGACTTACGAGCAGTACTTC
once | TRBJ2-5 | TRBV4-2 | TRBD2 | CASSQLIAGDSQETQYF | TGTGCCAGCAGCCAGTTAATAGCGGGAGATTCGCAAGAGACCCAGTACTTC
. | TRBJ2-7 | TRBV5-1 | TRBD2 | CASSLGGAGAWNEQYF | TGCGCCAGCAGCTTGGGTGGGGCGGGAGCGTGGAACGAGCAGTACTTC